The 15 T cell receptor beta chains given below trace back to one sample, sequenced in a study of blood T cell repertoires in COVID-19. Produced via immunoSEQ multiplex PCR; TCRdb's table is partial and in-frame only. This sample has some 530,000 clones, with 70% to 90% found just once. The specimen sequenced was peripheral blood. The receptors were sampled from a human donor in a cohort sampled during active COVID-19.

The V call is TRBV7-9, the J call TRBJ2-1; 7 bases are shared with TRBD1. The trim removed 3 bases at V and 7 bases at J, leaving 12 bases unmatched. The CDR3 runs 16 residues. The V gene's germline CDR1 is SEHNR and CDR2 FQNEAQ (reference sequence). This chain's CDR3 is CASSFLKTGKGNEQFF. The DNA for the CDR3 is TGTGCCAGCAGCTTCCTGAAGACAGGGAAGGGTAATGAGCAGTTCTTC.

In its sample, this clone was seen a few times. Written as DNA, the CDR3 is TGTGCCAGCAGCGTCGGGGGTTGGGCAGCAAGCCTGAATGAAAAACTGTTTTTT. Encoded protein: CASSVGGWAASLNEKLFF. V is TRBV9 and J is TRBJ1-4, with D possibly TRBD1 on 5 matching bases. Deletions cut 2 bases from V and 5 bases from J, with 22 bases between. Per the germline V gene, CDR1 is SGDLS and CDR2 is YYNGEE. The CDR3 is 18 residues long.

V and J are TRBV5-8 and TRBJ1-1; D perhaps matches TRBD1 (5 bases). Trimming took 0 bases from V and 4 from J, leaving 22 bases between them. The germline V gene encodes CDR1 SGHTS and CDR2 YDEGEE. The CDR3 is 18 residues long. In DNA form, the CDR3 reads TGTGCCAGCAGCTTGGGGATGGGACTAGGGGAGGCTGGCACTGAAGCTTTCTTT. Amino acids: CASSLGMGLGEAGTEAFF. Full variable domain (outside the CDR3, taken from reference TRBV5-8 and TRBJ1-1): EAGVTQSPTHLIKTRGQQATLRCSPISGHTSVYWYQQALGLGLQFLLWYDEGEERNRGNFPPRFSGRQFPNYSSELNVNALELEDSALYLCASSLGMGLGEAGTEAFFGQGTRLTVV.

The chain couples TRBV2 to TRBJ2-7, with unresolved D. The germline CDR1 and CDR2 sequences are SNHLY and FYNNEI. The CDR3 has 13 residues. The germline V and J ends were trimmed by 7 bases and 0 bases, with 10 bases remaining between them. CDR3 in DNA: TGTGCCAGCACGGGTGGTAGCTCCTACGAGCAGTACTTC. Translation: CASTGGSSYEQYF. The full variable domain, with the rest looked up from reference TRBV2 and TRBJ2-7, is EPEVTQTPSHQVTQMGQEVILRCVPISNHLYFYWYRQILGQKVEFLVSFYNNEISEKSEIFDDQFSVERPDGSNFTLKIRSTKLEDSAMYFCASTGGSSYEQYFGPGTRLTVT.

This rearrangement joins TRBV3-1 (or the pseudogene TRBV3-2) to TRBJ2-1; 12 positions agree with TRBD2. V was pared by 3 bases and J by 4 bases, with 7 bases of the junction left unmatched. CDR3 size: 17 residues. Per germline, CDR1 LGHDT and CDR2 YNNKEL (reference sequence). DNA for the CDR3: TGTGCCAGCAGCCACGAAGGACTAGCGGGGTTATACAATGAGCAGTTCTTC. Protein sequence: CASSHEGLAGLYNEQFF.

This sequence joins TRBV5-5 and TRBJ1-5; D is uncertain. The CDR3 runs 14 residues. From germline, CDR1 is SGHKS and CDR2 YYEKEE (reference sequence). Trimming shortened V by 6 bases and J by 0 bases, and 10 bases separated the two germline ends. The CDR3 sequence is CASTVESSNQPQHF. DNA of the CDR3: TGTGCCAGCACCGTCGAGAGTAGCAATCAGCCCCAGCATTTT.

The chain is built from TRBV6-5 and TRBJ2-7; D remains unclear. Per germline, CDR1 MNHEY and CDR2 SVGAGI. This CDR3 region has 14 residues. V was trimmed by 9 bases and J by 0 bases, leaving 15 bases between them. CDR3 coding DNA: TGTGCCAGTACCTCCATTCCGAGCTCCTACGAGCAGTACTTC. This codes for CASTSIPSSYEQYF.

This clone was detected only once. CDR3 sequence (DNA): TGTGCCAGCAGCCGACAGTACTCCTACAATGAGCAGTTCTTC. Its translation is CASSRQYSYNEQFF. The J gene is TRBJ2-1, the V gene TRBV6-2 or TRBV6-3; weak D call: TRBD1 (5 bases). This CDR3 spans 14 amino acids. Looked up from germline, CDR1 is MNHEY and CDR2 is SVGEGT. V was shortened by 6 bases and J by 0 bases, with 9 bases between the two germline ends.

V is TRBV10-3 and J is TRBJ2-3; a possible D gene is TRBD2 (7 bases). There are 13 residues in the CDR3. The ends were cut back, 8 bases at V and 3 bases at J, with 12 bases in the middle. CDR1 and CDR2 from the germline V gene are ENHRY and SYGVKD. The CDR3 region is CAIGGGLTDTQYF. The CDR3 DNA reads TGTGCCATCGGGGGGGGGCTGACAGATACGCAGTATTTT.

The chain carries TRBV19 and TRBJ2-3; tentative D call: TRBD1 (5 bases). Between the trimmed V and J ends, which lost 5 bases and 1 base, there was a span of 13 bases. Germline lookup yields CDR1 LNHDA and CDR2 SQIVND (reference sequence). This CDR3 has 15 residues. CDR3 residues: CASSLRTSRTDTQYF. CDR3 DNA sequence: TGTGCCAGTAGTCTCCGGACATCTCGCACAGATACGCAGTATTTT.

The gene calls are TRBV18 and TRBJ2-1; 8 nucleotides agree with TRBD1. The CDR3 consists of 16 residues. CDR1 is KGHSH, CDR2 LQKENI, per germline. V shed 5 bases and J 0 bases; nucleotides not matched to a gene: 6. The CDR3 reads CASSSGTGSSYNEQFF. DNA of the CDR3: TGTGCCAGCTCATCCGGGACAGGAAGCTCCTACAATGAGCAGTTCTTC. The whole variable domain, filled in from reference TRBV18 and TRBJ2-1, reads NAGVMQNPRHLVRRRGQEARLRCSPMKGHSHVYWYRQLPEEGLKFMVYLQKENIIDESGMPKERFSAEFPKEGPSILRIQQVVRGDSAAYFCASSSGTGSSYNEQFFGPGTRLTVL.

The rearrangement uses TRBV30 and TRBJ1-5; 9 positions match TRBD1. V lost 3 bases, J lost 4 bases, and 1 base stayed unmatched. Germline-derived CDR1 and CDR2 are GTSNPN and SVGIG (reference sequence). The CDR3 is made up of 13 amino acids. In DNA form, the CDR3 reads TGTGCCTGGAGGGACAGGGGTAATCAGCCCCAGCATTTT. This gives the protein CAWRDRGNQPQHF.

The V gene is TRBV6-1, the J gene TRBJ1-5; D gene unclear. Germline V lookup: CDR1 MNHNS, CDR2 SASEGT. The V end lost 3 bases, the J end lost 7 bases, and 10 bases lay between the germline ends. This CDR3 is 13 amino acids long. The CDR3 nucleotides read TGTGCCAGCAGTGAGGTGTCGCGCCAGCCCCAGCATTTT. Residues: CASSEVSRQPQHF.

J is TRBJ2-1 and V is TRBV7-8; 7 nucleotides agree with TRBD2. CDR1 SGHVS and CDR2 FQNEAQ come from the germline V gene. There are 16 residues in the CDR3. The trim removed 6 bases at V and 7 bases at J, leaving 15 bases unmatched. In nucleotides, the CDR3 is TGTGCCAGCAGGCCCCTCGACCGGGACTATATGAATGAGCAGTTCTTC. As protein: CASRPLDRDYMNEQFF.

This chain links TRBV2 with TRBJ1-6; 9 nucleotides agree with TRBD1. Germline CDR1 reads SNHLY; CDR2 reads FYNNEI. The V gene end was trimmed by 9 bases and the J gene end by 1 base; junction bases not matched to a gene: 13. The CDR3 totals 18 residues. The CDR3 here is CASLRGQGMGSYNSPLHF. The CDR3 DNA reads as TGTGCCAGTCTGAGGGGACAGGGTATGGGATCCTATAATTCACCCCTCCACTTT. Together with reference TRBV2 and TRBJ1-6, the CDR3 gives the full variable domain: EPEVTQTPSHQVTQMGQEVILRCVPISNHLYFYWYRQILGQKVEFLVSFYNNEISEKSEIFDDQFSVERPDGSNFTLKIRSTKLEDSAMYFCASLRGQGMGSYNSPLHFGNGTRLTVT.